Listed here are 7 T cell receptor beta chains from one sample, sequenced in a study of shared clonotypes between healthy human individuals. The method was immunoSEQ multiplex PCR; TCRdb's version includes in-frame clones alone and lacks a portion of them. This sample yields a few million clones, of which over 85% are seen a single time; about 0.13% belongs to the top ten. Specimen: naive CD4+ T cells sorted from blood. Subset meaning: CD45RA+ positively selected. These receptors came from a man aged 18 to 30 in good health.

V gene TRBV4-2 combines with J gene TRBJ2-7, with D perhaps assigned TRBD1 or TRBD2 (6 bases each). The CDR3 has 14 amino acids. V lost 1 base, J lost 6 bases, and 13 bases lay in between. CDR1 and CDR2 (germline): LGHNA, YNFKEQ. As DNA, the CDR3 is TGTGCCAGCAGCCAAGGTACGGGGGCGGCCGAGCAGTACTTC. Its translation: CASSQGTGAAEQYF.

The V call is TRBV6-5, the J call TRBJ2-5, with D uncertain. Germline V lookup: CDR1 MNHEY, CDR2 SVGAGI. V shed 5 bases and J shed 0 bases, with 7 bases lying between them. This CDR3 spans 13 amino acids. The chain's CDR3 is CASSRSYQETQYF. In DNA, the CDR3 is TGTGCCAGCAGTAGAAGCTACCAAGAGACCCAGTACTTC.

The chain combines TRBV12-2 with TRBJ1-2; the table assigns TRBD1, which was not confirmed against the DNA. TRBV12-2 is designated a pseudogene. The CDR3 consists of 13 residues. CDR3: CASRPQGAYGYTF. The CDR3 DNA reads as TGTGCAAGTCGCCCACAGGGGGCTTATGGCTACACCTTC.

The V call is TRBV4-2, the J call TRBJ1-5, with a weak D call TRBD1 (6 bases). Trimming left V 0 bases short and J 7 bases short, with 13 bases between. This CDR3 region has 15 residues. Germline values: CDR1 LGHNA, CDR2 YNFKEQ. The CDR3 region is CASSQDRAGEQPQHF. For the CDR3, the DNA is TGTGCCAGCAGCCAAGATCGGGCAGGGGAACAGCCCCAGCATTTT.

V usage is TRBV7-4 and J usage is TRBJ1-5, with D unresolved. This CDR3 region has 15 residues. Germline V gene sequence: CDR1 SGHVT, CDR2 SQSDAQ. The V gene lost 6 bases and the J gene lost 1 base, with 13 bases spanning the gap. CDR3 bases: TGTGCCAGCAGTCTAGACGGTGAGAGCAATCAGCCCCAGCATTTT. Its protein is CASSLDGESNQPQHF.

The table lists this clone with a count of one. Distinct nucleotide sequences in the sample also encode this CDR3. The chain is built from TRBV7-9 and TRBJ2-5; D gene unclear. The germline gives CDR1 SEHNR, CDR2 FQNEAQ (reference sequence). CDR3 length equals 14 residues. The V end lost 0 bases, the J end lost 1 base, and 6 bases lay between the germline ends. CDR3 region: CASSLAEIQETQYF. CDR3 sequence (DNA): TGTGCCAGCAGCTTAGCTGAGATCCAAGAGACCCAGTACTTC.

The V and J genes are TRBV27 and TRBJ1-1; 8 bases align to TRBD1. This CDR3 comprises 17 residues. From germline, CDR1 is MNHEY and CDR2 SMNVEV (reference sequence). Unmatched junction bases numbered 22, after V lost 6 bases and J lost 10 bases. This CDR3 reads CASSLLAGQALPPRAFF. The CDR3 DNA sequence: TGTGCCAGCAGCCTCCTTGCGGGACAGGCGTTGCCCCCTCGAGCTTTCTTT.